The 26 T cell receptor beta chains below come from one sample, sequenced in a study of blood T cell repertoires in COVID-19. Some clones are missing from TCRdb's copy, which holds only in-frame ones; the method was immunoSEQ multiplex PCR. The sample records around 25,000 clones, about 88% being singletons. The sample consisted of peripheral blood. The receptor source for this set is a man aged 70-80 years with acute or convalescent COVID-19.

This chain joins TRBV30 and TRBJ1-5; D is possibly TRBD1 (5 bases). The CDR3 length is 15 residues. CDR1 is GTSNPN and CDR2 is SVGIG in the germline V gene (reference sequence). Trimming took 0 bases from V and 5 from J, leaving 14 bases between them. CDR3 nucleotide sequence: TGTGCCTGGAGTGTTGGGGGGGATTACTATCAGCCCCAGCATTTT. Protein: CAWSVGGDYYQPQHF.

This clone ranks as medium-sized. V and J are TRBV20-1 and TRBJ1-2, with TRBD1 matching 12 bases. Germline V lookup: CDR1 DFQATT, CDR2 SNEGSKA (reference sequence). V gave up 3 bases and J gave up 2 bases; unmatched junction bases: 7. The CDR3 consists of 16 residues. CDR3 residues: CSASPGTGGSNYGYTF. DNA for the CDR3: TGCAGTGCTAGTCCCGGGACAGGGGGCTCCAACTATGGCTACACCTTC.

The chain couples TRBV14 to TRBJ1-1, with D perhaps matching TRBD1 (6 bases). The CDR3 length is 15 residues. Germline lookup yields CDR1 SGHDN and CDR2 FVKESK. The germline V and J ends were trimmed by 4 bases and 6 bases, with 18 bases remaining between them. The CDR3 protein is CASSPAVGARPEAFF. The DNA of the CDR3 is TGTGCCAGCAGCCCGGCCGTGGGGGCGCGGCCTGAAGCTTTCTTT.

This chain links TRBV5-4 with TRBJ1-2, with D possibly matching TRBD1 (6 bases). CDR1 is SGHNT and CDR2 is YYREEE in the germline V gene (reference sequence). The CDR3 contains 14 residues. V was clipped by 4 bases and J by 4 bases, with 14 bases between them. The CDR3 region has the DNA TGTGCCAGCAGCATCCTTACAGGGACCTATGGCTACACCTTC. Protein sequence: CASSILTGTYGYTF.

The rearrangement uses TRBV7-2 and TRBJ2-3; D gene unclear. CDR1 is SGHTA and CDR2 is FQGNSA in the germline V gene. This CDR3 comprises 14 residues. Trimming removed 1 base from V and 2 bases from J, with 7 bases in between. The DNA of the CDR3 is TGTGCCAGCAGCTTAGAGCAATCCACAGATACGCAGTATTTT. Protein product: CASSLEQSTDTQYF.

The chain couples TRBV19 to TRBJ2-1; TRBD2 is a possible D gene (5 bases). CDR3 length: 14 amino acids. V shed 7 bases and J shed 0 bases, with 10 bases lying between them. Germline-derived CDR1 and CDR2 are LNHDA and SQIVND (reference sequence). The CDR3 spells CASKERSSYNEQFF. For the CDR3, the DNA is TGTGCCAGTAAGGAGCGGAGCTCCTACAATGAGCAGTTCTTC.

The gene calls are TRBV27 and TRBJ1-1, with 10 bases that match TRBD1. The CDR3 covers 14 residues. Germline loops: CDR1 MNHEY, CDR2 SMNVEV (reference sequence). Trimming at V came to 2 bases and at J to 6 bases, leaving 3 bases not matched to a gene. DNA for the CDR3: TGTGCCAGCAGTTTAGCGACAGGGGGCTCTGAAGCTTTCTTT. As protein: CASSLATGGSEAFF.

The chain has TRBV24-1 and TRBJ2-7; TRBD2 aligns across 9 bases. Losses at the gene ends were 3 bases for V and 5 bases for J; bases not matched to a gene: 7. The CDR3 sequence is 15 residues long. Germline loops: CDR1 KGHDR, CDR2 SFDVKD. The CDR3 sequence is CATSDPSGISDEQYF. The CDR3 region has the DNA TGTGCCACCAGTGATCCTAGCGGGATCAGTGACGAGCAGTACTTC.

The chain employs TRBV7-2 and TRBJ2-1, with D perhaps matching TRBD2 (5 bases). The length of the CDR3 is 13 residues. Trimming took off 1 base at V and 8 bases at J, with 9 bases between the two ends. CDR1 SGHTA and CDR2 FQGNSA come from the germline V gene. The CDR3 sequence is CASSLVRRDEQFF. The CDR3, as DNA: TGTGCCAGCAGCTTAGTACGGCGGGATGAGCAGTTCTTC.

For the CDR3, the DNA is TGTGCCAGCAGCCAAGATCCAGGAAACAACTATGGCTACACCTTC. It specifies CASSQDPGNNYGYTF. V and J are TRBV3-1 (or the pseudogene TRBV3-2) and TRBJ1-2, with no clear D. The CDR3 spans 15 residues. With 0 bases removed from V and 2 bases from J, the gap between germline ends came to 10 bases. Germline V gives CDR1 LGHDT, CDR2 YNNKEL (reference sequence).

The chain uses TRBV5-1 and TRBJ2-3; D unclear. The V gene's germline CDR1 is SGHRS and CDR2 YFSETQ. The germline V and J ends were trimmed by 2 bases and 5 bases, with 9 bases remaining between them. This CDR3 is built from 13 residues. The chain's CDR3 is CASSFSPGDTQYF. The CDR3 nucleotides are TGCGCCAGCAGCTTCTCCCCCGGAGATACGCAGTATTTT.

The chain joins TRBV28 to TRBJ1-5, with 9 bases aligning to TRBD1. CDR1 and CDR2 from the germline V gene are MDHEN and SYDVKM. J gave up 0 bases and V 6 bases, and 6 bases lay outside the gene matches. This CDR3 has 16 residues. This CDR3 reads CASRAWGQGSNQPQHF. For the CDR3, the DNA is TGTGCCAGCAGGGCCTGGGGACAGGGTAGCAATCAGCCCCAGCATTTT.

The chain combines TRBV5-6 with TRBJ2-4, with a possible D match to TRBD1 (5 bases). Germline assignment: CDR1 SGHDT and CDR2 YYEEEE. The CDR3 sequence is 13 residues long. Trimming stripped 3 bases from V and 8 bases from J, with 12 bases between. CDR3 protein: CASSSVQGDIQYF. CDR3 nucleotide sequence: TGTGCCAGCAGCTCCGTCCAGGGTGACATTCAGTACTTC.

This clone appeared a single time. The rearrangement uses TRBV29-1 and TRBJ1-1; 11 bases map to TRBD1. The CDR3 covers 16 residues. J gave up 4 bases and V 3 bases, and 10 bases lay outside the gene matches. From germline, CDR1 is SQVTM and CDR2 ANQGSEA. The CDR3 loop reads CSVETDRGPLGTEAFF. The DNA of the CDR3 is TGCAGCGTTGAGACGGACAGGGGGCCTTTGGGCACTGAAGCTTTCTTT.

This clone was detected only a few times. This chain joins TRBV6-1 and TRBJ2-2; possible D gene TRBD1, 6 bases. Trimming left V 4 bases short and J 2 bases short, with 20 bases between. CDR1 and CDR2 from the germline V gene are MNHNS and SASEGT. The CDR3 totals 18 residues. In DNA, the CDR3 is TGTGCCAGCAGTGGTTTCAGGGGCCCTAATTTTAACACCGGGGAGCTGTTTTTT. Translating it yields CASSGFRGPNFNTGELFF.

This chain connects TRBV6-6 to TRBJ2-7; 12 nucleotides match TRBD2. This CDR3 has 15 residues. Germline CDR1 is MNHNY and CDR2 is SVGAGI (reference sequence). V was clipped by 6 bases and J by 0 bases; unmatched bases: 3. The CDR3 reads CASSTTSGSSYEQYF. As DNA, the CDR3 is TGTGCCAGCAGCACGACTAGCGGGAGCTCCTACGAGCAGTACTTC.

The V and J genes are TRBV5-1 and TRBJ1-2, with D possibly TRBD1 on 6 matching bases. Germline lookup yields CDR1 SGHRS and CDR2 YFSETQ. This CDR3 comprises 15 residues. V dropped 0 bases and J dropped 4 bases, with 13 bases sitting between them. CDR3 sequence: CASSLEGVGGYGYTF. The CDR3 DNA sequence: TGCGCCAGCAGCTTGGAGGGGGTAGGGGGCTATGGCTACACCTTC. The full variable domain, in which reference TRBV5-1 and TRBJ1-2 provide the parts outside the CDR3, is KAGVTQTPRYLIKTRGQQVTLSCSPISGHRSVSWYQQTPGQGLQFLFEYFSETQRNKGNFPGRFSGRQFSNSRSEMNVSTLELGDSALYLCASSLEGVGGYGYTFGSGTRLTVV.

V is TRBV7-9 and J is TRBJ1-4, with a tentative D call TRBD1 (5 bases). This CDR3 is 15 amino acids long. Trimming removed 4 bases from V and 5 bases from J, with 14 bases in between. CDR1 is SEHNR, CDR2 FQNEAQ, per germline (reference sequence). The CDR3 is CASSWGRIQNEKLFF. The CDR3 coding sequence is TGTGCCAGCAGCTGGGGCCGGATCCAAAATGAAAAACTGTTTTTT.

The chain combines TRBV2 with TRBJ1-2; D possibly corresponds to TRBD1 (6 bases). The CDR3 runs 13 residues. CDR1 is SNHLY and CDR2 is FYNNEI in the germline V gene. V lost 7 bases and J lost 6, with 15 bases in between. The DNA of the CDR3 is TGTGCCAGCAATCGACAGGAAGGGGATGGCTACACCTTC. This encodes CASNRQEGDGYTF.

The chain links TRBV7-3 to TRBJ2-7; D gene unclear. Between the trimmed V and J ends, which lost 1 base and 6 bases, there was a span of 16 bases. Germline loops: CDR1 SGHTA, CDR2 FQGTGA. The CDR3 totals 15 residues. The CDR3 bases are TGTGCCAGCAGCTTAAGTCCTGGCGGTTTAAGCGAGCAGTACTTC. Its translation: CASSLSPGGLSEQYF.

The genes are TRBV19 and TRBJ1-6; D unclear. Trimming cost V 5 bases and J 6 bases, with 11 bases left between them. The CDR3 spans 14 residues. Germline-derived CDR1 and CDR2 are LNHDA and SQIVND (reference sequence). The CDR3 region has the DNA TGTGCCAGTAGTGAACAGTGGTTTAATTCACCCCTCCACTTT. This encodes CASSEQWFNSPLHF.

Written as DNA, the CDR3 is TGTGCCAGCAGCCGGGGAGATGGCTACACCTTC. It yields the protein CASSRGDGYTF. The chain recombines TRBV6-5 with TRBJ1-2; D uncertain. The CDR3 has 11 amino acids. Germline V lookup: CDR1 MNHEY, CDR2 SVGAGI. The V and J ends lost 6 bases and 6 bases respectively, with 8 bases between them.

The V gene is TRBV6-1, the J gene TRBJ2-3; 13 nucleotides line up with TRBD2. The CDR3 contains 17 residues. CDR1 and CDR2 from the germline V gene are MNHNS and SASEGT. The V segment lost 1 base and the J segment 5 bases; nucleotides outside the gene matches: 6. In DNA, the CDR3 is TGTGCCAGCAGTGAAGATACTAGCGGGGGGGCCATAGATACGCAGTATTTT. Residues: CASSEDTSGGAIDTQYF.

This chain connects TRBV15 to TRBJ2-7; unclear D gene. Germline lookup yields CDR1 LNHNV and CDR2 YYDKDF (reference sequence). V was clipped by 4 bases and J by 2 bases, with 12 bases between them. The CDR3 totals 14 residues. In DNA, the CDR3 is TGTGCCACCAGCACCCAGCTTGGGCCCTACGAGCAGTACTTC. Translating gives CATSTQLGPYEQYF.

This clone was observed a handful of times. The CDR3 here is CATTRLRTDLYEQYF. As DNA, the CDR3 is TGTGCCACCACCCGGTTGAGGACAGACCTTTACGAGCAGTACTTC. V gene TRBV28 combines with J gene TRBJ2-7; D perhaps matches TRBD1 (6 bases). The V end lost 10 bases, the J end lost 4 bases, and 23 bases lay between the germline ends. Germline assignment: CDR1 MDHEN and CDR2 SYDVKM. CDR3 length equals 15 residues. The full variable domain, with the rest looked up from reference TRBV28 and TRBJ2-7, is DVKVTQSSRYLVKRTGEKVFLECVQDMDHENMFWYRQDPGLGLRLIYFSYDVKMKEKGDIPEGYSVSREKKERFSLILESASTNQTSMYLCATTRLRTDLYEQYFGPGTRLTVT.

This chain joins TRBV30 and TRBJ1-2; the match to TRBD1 covers 7 bases. Germline V gives CDR1 GTSNPN, CDR2 SVGIG (reference sequence). This CDR3 spans 15 amino acids. With V trimmed by 3 bases and J by 5 bases, 12 bases remained unmatched. The CDR3 bases are TGTGCCTGGAGCAATAGGGGGCCGGGGTCTTATGGCTACACCTTC. As protein: CAWSNRGPGSYGYTF.